Shown below are 11 T cell receptor beta chains from a single sample sequenced in a study of blood T cell repertoires in COVID-19. Here immunoSEQ multiplex PCR was the method, and the copy in TCRdb shows in-frame clones only, minus some. The table includes 380,000 or so clones, 80% to 90% detected once. Sequencing was performed on peripheral blood. The receptors shown here come from a man aged 40-49 years with acute or convalescent COVID-19.

The chain carries TRBV5-4 and TRBJ2-3; 7 bases align to TRBD1. Losses at the gene ends were 4 bases for V and 0 bases for J; bases not matched to a gene: 5. The CDR3 length is 15 residues. Germline V CDR1 and CDR2: SGHNT, YYREEE (reference sequence). The CDR3 nucleotides are TGTGCCAGCAGCGTCGGGACAGACAGCACAGATACGCAGTATTTT. Amino acid sequence: CASSVGTDSTDTQYF.

CDR3 protein: CASSLEGQGAANEKLFF. CDR3 bases: TGCGCCAGCAGCTTGGAGGGACAGGGAGCGGCTAATGAAAAACTGTTTTTT. V usage is TRBV5-1 and J usage is TRBJ1-4; 9 positions agree with TRBD1. This CDR3 region has 17 residues. The V and J ends lost 0 bases and 3 bases, in that order; junction bases with no gene match: 6. The germline V gene has CDR1 SGHRS and CDR2 YFSETQ. Combining the CDR3 with reference TRBV5-1 and TRBJ1-4 gives the whole variable domain KAGVTQTPRYLIKTRGQQVTLSCSPISGHRSVSWYQQTPGQGLQFLFEYFSETQRNKGNFPGRFSGRQFSNSRSEMNVSTLELGDSALYLCASSLEGQGAANEKLFFGSGTQLSVL.

The chain has TRBV28 and TRBJ2-1; 7 bases match TRBD2. In germline, CDR1 is MDHEN, CDR2 SYDVKM. V lost 3 bases to trimming and J lost 5 bases; unmatched junction nucleotides: 4. The CDR3 is 14 amino acids. CDR3: CASSLVGGNNEQFF. CDR3 DNA sequence: TGTGCCAGCAGTTTGGTGGGAGGGAACAATGAGCAGTTCTTC.

The count of this clone is one. The rearrangement links TRBV25-1 to TRBJ1-5; TRBD1 matches 8 bases. Germline V gives CDR1 MGHDK, CDR2 SYGVNS. The CDR3 spans 17 residues. The V and J ends lost 2 bases and 1 base, in that order; junction bases with no gene match: 7. CDR3 in amino acids: CASSEVPTGGSNQPQHF. The CDR3 bases are TGTGCCAGCAGTGAAGTCCCTACAGGGGGAAGCAATCAGCCCCAGCATTTT.

J is TRBJ1-2 and V is TRBV2; no clear D gene. Trimming took off 5 bases at V and 4 bases at J, with 14 bases between the two ends. CDR1 is SNHLY and CDR2 is FYNNEI in the germline V gene. The CDR3 loop spans 14 amino acids. In nucleotides, the CDR3 is TGTGCCAGCAGTTTTAGCGGGAATAGCTATGGCTACACCTTC. Amino acid sequence: CASSFSGNSYGYTF.

This rearrangement joins TRBV6-2 or TRBV6-3 to TRBJ2-2; weak D call: TRBD2 (6 bases). With 0 bases removed from V and 0 bases from J, the gap between germline ends came to 11 bases. Germline-derived CDR1 and CDR2 are MNHEY and SVGEGT. The CDR3 is 17 residues long. CDR3 amino acids: CASSYSPGRTNTGELFF. The CDR3 DNA reads as TGTGCCAGCAGTTACTCCCCGGGGAGGACGAACACCGGGGAGCTGTTTTTT.

A note on this clone: The junction and the germline gene differ at one end; a read error may be behind it. The chain joins TRBV7-7 to TRBJ2-5; D is possibly TRBD2 (5 bases). The length of the CDR3 is 17 residues. CDR1 is SSHAT and CDR2 is FNYEAQ in the germline V gene (reference sequence). CDR3 residues: CASSPLRRATSQETQYF. CDR3 bases: TGTGCTAGCAGCCCCTTGAGGCGGGCGACTTCACAAGAGACCCAGTACTTC.

This clone has just a few counts. The rearrangement links TRBV5-6 to TRBJ1-1, with D uncertain. There are 13 residues in the CDR3. Trimming took off 2 bases at V and 6 bases at J, with 11 bases between the two ends. CDR1 and CDR2 from the germline V gene are SGHDT and YYEEEE. This CDR3 is CASSLAALSEAFF. The CDR3 DNA reads TGTGCCAGCAGCTTAGCCGCGCTATCTGAAGCTTTCTTT.

The genes are TRBV10-3 and TRBJ2-1; 12 bases map to TRBD2. The CDR3 length is 17 residues. Trimming removed 4 bases from V and 0 bases from J; junction bases left unmatched: 4. CDR1 ENHRY and CDR2 SYGVKD come from the germline V gene. In DNA, the CDR3 is TGTGCCATCAGTGGGACTAGCGGGACGAGCTCCTACAATGAGCAGTTCTTC. Its protein product is CAISGTSGTSSYNEQFF.

The CDR3 nucleotides are TGTGCCACCAGCGAAGGACAGATCATGAACACTGAAGCTTTCTTT. Translation: CATSEGQIMNTEAFF. The chain recombines TRBV15 with TRBJ1-1, with a tentative D call TRBD1 (6 bases). The length of the CDR3 is 15 residues. Germline CDR1 LNHNV, CDR2 YYDKDF (reference sequence). The V and J ends lost 5 bases and 0 bases respectively, with 13 bases between them.

The chain combines TRBV18 with TRBJ2-1, with TRBD2 matching 13 bases. Germline lookup yields CDR1 KGHSH and CDR2 LQKENI. Trimming took 2 bases from V and 8 from J; bases not matched to a gene: 9. CDR3 length: 17 amino acids. CDR3 protein: CASSPSGTSGNSYEQFF. The CDR3 DNA is TGTGCCAGCTCACCATCCGGGACTAGCGGGAATTCTTATGAGCAGTTCTTC.